This T cell receptor beta chain is drawn from a study of control samples from healthy donors and cancer patients. The protocol was immunoSEQ multiplex PCR, while the TCRdb copy is restricted to in-frame clones and leaves out a portion. The data hold roughly 160,000 clones, with 96% observed a single time. Trimming cost V 2 bases and J 6 bases, with 13 bases left between them. Germline V lookup: CDR1 LNHDA, CDR2 SQIVND (reference sequence). This CDR3 is built from 14 residues. The clonotype was recovered from a woman between 25 and 40 years old in good health. The sequencing sample was made of blood. V is TRBV19 and J is TRBJ1-1, with TRBD1 as a possible D gene (6 bases). In DNA, the CDR3 is TGTGCCAGTAGTATACGGGACATTGTTTCTGAAGCTTTCTTT. It codes for CASSIRDIVSEAFF.